This is a list of T cell receptor beta chains from one sample in a study of PD-L1 blockade in urothelial cancer. Sequenced by immunoSEQ multiplex PCR; TCRdb stores in-frame clones only, minus some. The sample has 95,000 to 130,000 clones, around nine tenths seen once. The source material was PBMCs, sampled around atezolizumab (anti-PD-L1) treatment. The receptors originated from a man aged 60 to 75 with urothelial cancer. CDR3s include the opening cysteine and the closing phenylalanine or tryptophan. Fields, in order: clone size, J gene, D gene, V gene, CDR3 DNA, CDR3 protein. A D gene is named only where the DNA matches it firmly. A row's size may be missing; if present it is once, few, many or a size class.

>few|TRBJ1-1|-|TRBV27
TGTGCCAGCAGTTACGCGACAGGACCCCACACTGAAGCTTTCTTT
CASSYATGPHTEAFF
>-|TRBJ1-2|-|TRBV5-6
TGTGCCAGCAGCTCAGGTCAAGACTACCGGTTAAACTATGGCTACACCTTC
CASSSGQDYRLNYGYTF
>-|TRBJ2-7|TRBD1|TRBV5-1
TGCGCCAGCACAGAACAGGGGGCAGACGAGCAGTACTTC
CASTEQGADEQYF
>-|TRBJ2-3|-|TRBV7-2
TGTGCCAGCAGCTTAGGGGCAAGGCGGGGTAGCACAGATACGCAGTATTTT
CASSLGARRGSTDTQYF
>-|TRBJ2-5|TRBD1|TRBV6-6
TGTGCCAGCAGTTACTTCGACAGGGGTGAGACCCAGTACTTC
CASSYFDRGETQYF
>-|TRBJ2-3|TRBD1|TRBV19
TGTGCCAGTAGTATAGGGGGACAGGGTACAGATACGCAGTATTTT
CASSIGGQGTDTQYF
>-|TRBJ1-2|TRBD1|TRBV28
TGTGCCAGCAGTTTTCCCGTCGCAGGGGGCGGCTATGGCTACACCTTC
CASSFPVAGGGYGYTF
>-|TRBJ1-6|TRBD1|TRBV5-1
TGCGCCAGCAGGACAGGGGGGGACGACTATAATTCACCCCTCCACTTT
CASRTGGDDYNSPLHF
>-|TRBJ2-3|-|TRBV30
TGTGCCTGGAGTGTACAAGACTGGGGGGCAGATACGCAGTATTTT
CAWSVQDWGADTQYF
>-|TRBJ1-1|TRBD1|TRBV7-9
TGTGCCAGCAGCCCGGGGACGGGACAGGGGAACACTGAAGCTTTCTTT
CASSPGTGQGNTEAFF
>-|TRBJ2-5|-|TRBV28
TGTGCCAGCAGACTCCGCCTGGACGGGGTGATGAAGACCCAGTACTTC
CASRLRLDGVMKTQYF
>-|TRBJ2-7|-|TRBV5-1
TGCGCCAGCAGCTTGGGACATGGCTACGAGCAGTACTTC
CASSLGHGYEQYF
>-|TRBJ2-7|-|TRBV29-1
TGCAGCGTTGAAGATCGGCAGGGTTTGAGGGAGCAGTACTTC
CSVEDRQGLREQYF
>-|TRBJ2-5|-|TRBV6-5
TGTGCCAGCAGTTACCCCATGGGGCGGGAGACCCAGTACTTC
CASSYPMGRETQYF
>-|TRBJ2-7|-|TRBV7-6
TGTGCCAGCAGCTTAGGGGGAGGCTACGAGCAGTACTTC
CASSLGGGYEQYF
>-|TRBJ1-2|TRBD1|TRBV10-2
TGCGCCAGCAAACCCCAGGGGGCTGGTGGTGGCTACACCTTC
CASKPQGAGGGYTF
>-|TRBJ2-5|-|TRBV9
TGTGCCAGCAGCGAGCCAGACTCGGCGGAGACCCAGTACTTC
CASSEPDSAETQYF
>-|TRBJ2-5|-|TRBV7-2
TGTGCCAGCAGCTCTCGGCGGGGAGGTCGAGAGACCCAGTACTTC
CASSSRRGGRETQYF
>-|TRBJ2-5|TRBD1|TRBV30
TGTGCCTGGAGCGGACAGGCGGGAGAGACCCAGTACTTC
CAWSGQAGETQYF
>few|TRBJ1-2|-|TRBV28
TGTGCCAGCAGTGGAAGGGGTGGCTATGGCTACACCTTC
CASSGRGGYGYTF
>-|TRBJ2-5|TRBD2|TRBV4-1
TGCGCCAGCAGCCAACTCGGACTAGCGGGAGGAGAGACCCAGTACTTC
CASSQLGLAGGETQYF
>-|TRBJ2-7|TRBD2|TRBV15
TGTGCCACCAGCCCGGGACTATCGCCCTACGAGCAGTACTTC
CATSPGLSPYEQYF
>-|TRBJ2-7|TRBD2|TRBV7-2
TGTGCCAGCATGTTTCAGGGAGGGCGCGAGGAGTACTTC
CASMFQGGREEYF
>-|TRBJ1-3|-|TRBV18
TGTGCCAGCTCACTTCCCAGCTCTGGAAACACCATATATTTT
CASSLPSSGNTIYF
>-|TRBJ2-7|TRBD2|TRBV27
TGTGCCAGCAACCCAGGACTAGCGGGAGACTACGAGCAGTACTTC
CASNPGLAGDYEQYF
>-|TRBJ2-4|-|TRBV6-6
TGTGCCAGCACCTACGCCCAGGGGAAAAACATTCAGTACTTC
CASTYAQGKNIQYF
>-|TRBJ2-3|-|TRBV5-1
TGCGCCAGCAGCTTGGTGGGGAGAAAACGGGCAGATACGCAGTATTTT
CASSLVGRKRADTQYF
>-|TRBJ2-7|TRBD1|TRBV4-1
TGCGCCAGCAGCCACCCAGGACAGGGGGCAAAGCAGTACTTC
CASSHPGQGAKQYF
>-|TRBJ2-5|TRBD2|TRBV19
TGTGCCAGTAGCAGGGGGACTAGCGGGGGATATCAAGAGACCCAGTACTTC
CASSRGTSGGYQETQYF
>few|TRBJ1-1|TRBD1|TRBV12-5
TGTGCTAGTGGTCACGACAGGGGTGAAGCTTTCTTT
CASGHDRGEAFF
>-|TRBJ2-1|-|TRBV5-1
TGCGCCAGCAGCTTACTACAGGGGAGGTCCTACAATGAGCAGTTCTTC
CASSLLQGRSYNEQFF
>few|TRBJ2-2|-|TRBV11-3
TGTGCCAGCAGCTTCCTCACTAGTACCGAGGGCGGGGAGCTGTTTTTT
CASSFLTSTEGGELFF
>-|TRBJ2-7|TRBD2|TRBV5-4
TGTGCCAGCAGCCCGGGACTAGCGGGAGTATACGAGCAGTACTTC
CASSPGLAGVYEQYF
>-|TRBJ1-2|TRBD1|TRBV27
TGTGCCAGCAGTTTTAACAGGGGCCATGGCTACACCTTC
CASSFNRGHGYTF
>-|TRBJ1-5|-|TRBV5-5
TGTGCCAGCAGCTCAGGGGAGCGCAATCAGCCCCAGCATTTT
CASSSGERNQPQHF
>-|TRBJ2-3|TRBD1|TRBV2
TGTGCCAGCGGGGTGGGGACAGGGGTGGATACGCAGTATTTT
CASGVGTGVDTQYF
>few|TRBJ2-1|TRBD1|TRBV13
TGTGCCAGCAGCCTCACGGGACAGGGCTACAATGAGCAGTTCTTC
CASSLTGQGYNEQFF
>-|TRBJ2-3|-|TRBV9
TGTGCCAGCAGCGTAGGGGCTAGCGAAAAGACAGATACGCAGTATTTT
CASSVGASEKTDTQYF
>-|TRBJ1-1|-|TRBV4-3
TGCGCCAGCAGCCAAGATGCCCAAAAGCGGTACTGGCACACTGAAGCTTTCTTT
CASSQDAQKRYWHTEAFF
>-|TRBJ1-2|TRBD1|TRBV19
TGTGCCAGTAGTATTCAAGCCTCCCCAAGAATCCGACCGGGACAGGGTGAACTGTATGGCTACACCTTC
CASSIQASPRIRPGQGELYGYTF
>-|TRBJ2-1|TRBD1|TRBV29-1
TGCAGCGTTGTATTACCGGGACAGGGAGTGGGCTACAATGAGCAGTTCTTC
CSVVLPGQGVGYNEQFF
>-|TRBJ2-5|TRBD2|TRBV5-1
TGCGCCAGCAGCCCCCGACTAGCGGGAATTGAGACCCAGTACTTC
CASSPRLAGIETQYF
>-|TRBJ1-5|-|TRBV19
TGTGCCAGTAGGGGGCGTGGGCCCCAGCATTTT
CASRGRGPQHF
>-|TRBJ2-3|-|TRBV6-4
TGTGCCAGCAGTGACCAATCGGCAGATACGCAGTATTTT
CASSDQSADTQYF
>-|TRBJ2-1|-|TRBV2
TGTGCCAGCACGGCAGGAAATGAGCAGTTCTTC
CASTAGNEQFF
>-|TRBJ1-1|-|TRBV18
TGTGCCAGCCACAGGGAGGGGGACACTGAAGCTTTCTTT
CASHREGDTEAFF
>-|TRBJ2-5|TRBD2|TRBV2
TGTGCCAGCAGTGAAATAGGACTAGCGGGAGAGACCCAGTACTTC
CASSEIGLAGETQYF
>-|TRBJ1-5|TRBD1|TRBV7-8
TGTGCCAGCAGCTTACGTCCGATTGTGGTACAGGGGGAACAGCCCCAGCATTTT
CASSLRPIVVQGEQPQHF
>once|TRBJ2-1|TRBD2|TRBV28
TGTGCCAGCAGTTTAAGACTAGCGGGGGGCAGGGAGCAGTTCTTC
CASSLRLAGGREQFF
>-|TRBJ2-3|-|TRBV7-7
TGTGCCAGCAGCTCGGGGAACACAGATACGCAGTATTTT
CASSSGNTDTQYF
>-|TRBJ2-7|TRBD2|TRBV9
TGTGCCAGCAGCGTTACTAGCGGATCCGGCGAGCAGTACTTC
CASSVTSGSGEQYF
>-|TRBJ1-1|TRBD1|TRBV2
TGTGCCAGCAGTGAACAGGGGGTCGTGACTGAAGCTTTCTTT
CASSEQGVVTEAFF
>-|TRBJ2-1|TRBD1|TRBV5-1
TGCGCCAGCAGCTTGGTAGGAGACAGGGGTAATGAGCAGTTCTTC
CASSLVGDRGNEQFF
>-|TRBJ2-7|TRBD2|TRBV28
TGTGCCAGCATAAGCTCGGCTAGCGGTTCCTACGAGCAGTACTTC
CASISSASGSYEQYF
>-|TRBJ2-2|-|TRBV19
TGTGCCAGTAGTATAGACCCAGCGAACACCGGGGAGCTGTTTTTT
CASSIDPANTGELFF
>-|TRBJ2-1|TRBD2|TRBV18
TGTGCCAGCTCACCAATACTAGCGGGAGAGCGGAATGAGCAGTTCTTC
CASSPILAGERNEQFF
>once|TRBJ1-6|TRBD1|TRBV18
TGTGCCAGCTCACACTCCCGGGACAGGGAGAATTCACCCCTCCACTTT
CASSHSRDRENSPLHF
>-|TRBJ2-7|TRBD1|TRBV7-9
TGTGCCAGCAGCCCGATGGGCAGGGGGCGCGAGCAGTACTTC
CASSPMGRGREQYF
>-|TRBJ2-1|TRBD2|TRBV5-4
TGTGCCAGCAGCTTGGAAGCGGGGGGCTACAATGAGCAGTTCTTC
CASSLEAGGYNEQFF